The sequence of this T cell receptor (beta chain) was determined in a study of shared clonotypes between healthy human individuals. On the study more broadly: Donors, aged 18 to 49, were a couple of women and a few men.

This clone was detected once. Mismatch with germline at one junction end may stem from a read error. Terminally differentiated effector memory CD45RA+ cells were excluded by CCR7 positive selection of CD45RO-negative cells. Donors had no recently reported acute infections or vaccinations and were HIV-negative. Germline loops: CDR1 MGHRA, CDR2 YSYEKL. The CDR3 is 12 residues long. Using immunoSEQ multiplex PCR, the repertoire was profiled, and TCRdb retains in-frame clones only, with some absent. The sample contains hundreds of thousands of clones, 80% to 95% of which appear only once. The rearrangement uses TRBV4-1 and TRBJ2-7; no clear D. The clonotype comes from a man aged 30 to 39 in good health. Material for sequencing was naive CD8+ T cells sorted from blood. CDR3 nucleotides: TGCGCCAGCATCCTCTTCTGGGCCAAGGAAGACTTC. Protein sequence: CASILFWAKEDF.